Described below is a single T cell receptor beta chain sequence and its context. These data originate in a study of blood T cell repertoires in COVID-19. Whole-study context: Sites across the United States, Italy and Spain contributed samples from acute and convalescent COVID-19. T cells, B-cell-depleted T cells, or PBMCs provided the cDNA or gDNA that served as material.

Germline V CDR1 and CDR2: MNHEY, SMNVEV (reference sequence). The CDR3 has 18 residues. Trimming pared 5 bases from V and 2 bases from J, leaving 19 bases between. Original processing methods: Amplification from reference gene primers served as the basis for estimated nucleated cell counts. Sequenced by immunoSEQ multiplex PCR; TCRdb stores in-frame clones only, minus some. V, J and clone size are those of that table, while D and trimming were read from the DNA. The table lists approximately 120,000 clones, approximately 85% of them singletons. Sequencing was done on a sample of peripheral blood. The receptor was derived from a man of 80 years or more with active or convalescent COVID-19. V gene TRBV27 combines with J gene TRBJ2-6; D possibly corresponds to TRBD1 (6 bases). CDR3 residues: CASSPGQYRAAGANVLTF. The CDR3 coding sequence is TGTGCCAGCAGTCCAGGCCAATACAGGGCCGCTGGGGCCAACGTCCTGACTTTC.